The following is a T cell receptor (beta chain) sequence with its context. What it binds is not known. The length of the CDR3 is 15 residues. Germline lookup yields CDR1 GTSNPN and CDR2 SVGIG (reference sequence). Trimming cost V 2 bases and J 7 bases, with 20 bases left between them. Here immunoSEQ multiplex PCR was the method, and the copy in TCRdb shows in-frame clones only, minus some. The repertoire holds more than 100,000 clones, with approximately 94% as singletons. This sample is part of a study of OX40 agonist ivuxolimab in advanced cancers. Study summary: Ivuxolimab, an agonistic anti-OX40 (CD134) antibody, was given to patients. Earlier treatment with anti-PD-1, anti-PD-L1 or anti-CTLA-4 was permitted, and 30% to 40% had received some. Study-wide results and caveats: Not determined was the antigen specificity of the expanded peripheral T cells. There were, on average, more expanded clones in CD8+ T cells than in CD4+.

The rearrangement uses TRBV30 and TRBJ1-2; D may be TRBD1 (5 bases). This clonotype originated in an adult with an advanced solid tumor such as melanoma, head and neck, liver or kidney cancer. The material was CD4+ or CD8+ T cells sorted from blood, obtained in a trial of the OX40 agonist ivuxolimab. The CDR3 region is CAWSTPKGRVRGYTF. Written as DNA, the CDR3 is TGTGCCTGGAGTACTCCTAAGGGCAGGGTTCGTGGCTACACCTTC.